The 27 T cell receptor beta chains in this list originate from one sample, sequenced in a study of OX40 agonist ivuxolimab in advanced cancers. Generated by immunoSEQ multiplex PCR, the TCRdb table keeps only in-frame clones and is missing some. The repertoire holds 65,000 to 80,000 clones, with about 93% as singletons. The sequencing used CD4+ or CD8+ T cells sorted from blood, collected in a trial of the OX40 agonist ivuxolimab. These receptors all stem from an adult with an advanced solid tumor such as melanoma, head and neck, liver or kidney cancer.

V usage is TRBV27 and J usage is TRBJ2-3; 7 bases fit TRBD2. The V and J ends lost 4 bases and 4 bases, in that order; junction bases with no gene match: 8. The V gene's germline CDR1 is MNHEY and CDR2 SMNVEV (reference sequence). The CDR3 length is 15 residues. DNA of the CDR3: TGTGCCAGCAGTTATGTCGGGGGGAGCCCAGATACGCAGTATTTT. This translates into CASSYVGGSPDTQYF.

This chain connects TRBV29-1 to TRBJ2-5; perhaps D is TRBD1 or TRBD2 (5 bases each). The CDR3 runs 13 residues. CDR1 and CDR2 (germline): SQVTM, ANQGSEA. V gave up 6 bases and J gave up 1 base, with 12 bases separating them. CDR3 coding DNA: TGCAGCGTCCGGGACGGACTCCAAGAGACCCAGTACTTC. Translated: CSVRDGLQETQYF.

This sequence joins TRBV5-6 and TRBJ1-1, with D possibly matching TRBD1 (6 bases). Germline values: CDR1 SGHDT, CDR2 YYEEEE. Trimming took off 3 bases at V and 3 bases at J, with 6 bases between the two ends. The CDR3 runs to 12 residues. The CDR3 spells CASSSGDTEAFF. Written as DNA, the CDR3 is TGTGCCAGCAGCTCAGGGGACACTGAAGCTTTCTTT.

This rearrangement joins TRBV27 to TRBJ2-3, with 9 bases that match TRBD2. Germline V lookup: CDR1 MNHEY, CDR2 SMNVEV (reference sequence). This CDR3 spans 16 amino acids. With 3 bases clipped from V and 12 bases from J, the junction kept 16 bases outside the gene matches. For the CDR3, the DNA is TGTGCCAGCAGTTTTAGAGTGGACGGCGGGGGGGAGCTTCAGTATTTT. Its translation is CASSFRVDGGGELQYF.

The chain carries TRBV27 and TRBJ2-2; D is unresolved. CDR1 and CDR2 (germline): MNHEY, SMNVEV (reference sequence). V lost 2 bases and J 7 bases, leaving 5 bases between the germline ends. CDR3 length: 12 residues. CDR3 DNA: TGTGCCAGCAGTTTAACGGGCGGGGAGCTGTTTTTT. Encoded protein: CASSLTGGELFF.

The chain joins TRBV5-1 to TRBJ2-7; D remains ambiguous. The CDR3 totals 13 residues. V lost 0 bases and J 1 base, leaving 5 bases between the germline ends. Germline CDR1 reads SGHRS; CDR2 reads YFSETQ. CDR3 bases: TGCGCCAGCAGCTTGGATAGGTCCTACGAGCAGTACTTC. Its translation is CASSLDRSYEQYF.

The chain couples TRBV28 to TRBJ2-3, with D unresolved. The germline V gene encodes CDR1 MDHEN and CDR2 SYDVKM. The V end lost 10 bases, the J end lost 0 bases, and 11 bases lay between the germline ends. This CDR3 has 13 amino acids. The CDR3 here is CATELMSTDTQYF. DNA of the CDR3: TGTGCCACCGAACTCATGAGCACAGATACGCAGTATTTT.

Remarks on this clone: One end of the junction does not line up with germline, which may come from a read error. CDR3 DNA: TGTGCCAGCAGCGTAGAACAGGCGGCTTCTAATTATGGCTACACCTTC. This codes for CASSVEQAASNYGYTF. The chain employs TRBV9 and TRBJ1-2; D is perhaps TRBD1 (5 bases). This CDR3 spans 16 amino acids. Germline lookup yields CDR1 SGDLS and CDR2 YYNGEE. Filled out from reference TRBV9 and TRBJ1-2, the complete variable domain reads DSGVTQTPKHLITATGQRVTLRCSPRSGDLSVYWYQQSLDQGLQFLIQYYNGEERAKGNILERFSAQQFPDLHSELNLSSLELGDSALYFCASSVEQAASNYGYTFGSGTRLTVV.

J is TRBJ1-4 and V is TRBV27; a possible D gene is TRBD1 (5 bases). From germline, CDR1 is MNHEY and CDR2 SMNVEV (reference sequence). The CDR3 covers 16 residues. V was shortened by 0 bases and J by 5 bases, with 13 bases between the two germline ends. CDR3 coding DNA: TGTGCCAGCAGTTTATCGGTTTGGGGGGGAAATGAAAAACTGTTTTTT. Amino acid sequence: CASSLSVWGGNEKLFF.

J is TRBJ2-7 and V is TRBV6-1; D gene ambiguous. Between the trimmed V and J ends, which lost 3 bases and 0 bases, there was a span of 12 bases. CDR3 length: 15 amino acids. Germline V gene data show CDR1 as MNHNS and CDR2 as SASEGT. The CDR3 DNA follows: TGTGCCAGCAGTGAGGCGACAAGAAGCTCCTACGAGCAGTACTTC. This sequence encodes CASSEATRSSYEQYF.

The chain has TRBV5-6 and TRBJ2-3, with 8 bases matching TRBD2. Germline CDR1 and CDR2: SGHDT and YYEEEE. V was clipped by 3 bases and J by 4 bases; unmatched bases: 4. This CDR3 is 14 amino acids long. CDR3 in amino acids: CASSSGLAADTQYF. The CDR3 bases are TGTGCCAGCAGCTCCGGACTAGCCGCAGATACGCAGTATTTT.

The CDR3 DNA follows: TGCGCCAGCAGTGGCGGGACAGCCAAAAACATTCAGTACTTC. Amino acid sequence: CASSGGTAKNIQYF. V and J are TRBV10-1 and TRBJ2-4; possible D gene TRBD2, 6 bases. V lost 4 bases, J lost 0 bases, and 7 bases lay in between. Germline CDR1 and CDR2: WNHNN and SYGVQD (reference sequence). The CDR3 contains 14 residues.

V and J are TRBV7-9 and TRBJ1-2; D is uncertain. V lost 6 bases to trimming and J lost 8 bases, with 10 bases between them. This CDR3 is built from 11 residues. Germline V gene sequence: CDR1 SEHNR, CDR2 FQNEAQ (reference sequence). The CDR3 DNA is TGTGCCAGCAGAGACCTGGGCGGCTACACCTTC. Translating gives CASRDLGGYTF. The variable domain in full, completed from reference TRBV7-9 and TRBJ1-2, reads DTGVSQNPRHKITKRGQNVTFRCDPISEHNRLYWYRQTLGQGPEFLTYFQNEAQLEKSRLLSDRFSAERPKGSFSTLEIQRTEQGDSAMYLCASRDLGGYTFGSGTRLTVV.

The chain is built from TRBV2 and TRBJ1-4, with D perhaps TRBD1 (5 bases). Germline V gene data show CDR1 as SNHLY and CDR2 as FYNNEI. The CDR3 is made up of 13 amino acids. V was cut by 8 bases and J by 7 bases, with 14 bases left in between. The CDR3 DNA sequence: TGTGCCAGCTACTTTTGGGGGGGTGAAAAACTGTTTTTT. It translates to CASYFWGGEKLFF. The entire variable domain, with the rest obtained from reference TRBV2 and TRBJ1-4, is as follows: EPEVTQTPSHQVTQMGQEVILRCVPISNHLYFYWYRQILGQKVEFLVSFYNNEISEKSEIFDDQFSVERPDGSNFTLKIRSTKLEDSAMYFCASYFWGGEKLFFGSGTQLSVL.

The chain carries TRBV9 and TRBJ2-1; 8 nucleotides align to TRBD1. Germline-derived CDR1 and CDR2 are SGDLS and YYNGEE. This CDR3 is 14 amino acids long. J lost 11 bases, V lost 6 bases, and 13 bases had no gene match. CDR3 sequence: CASTPGGRVGQQFF. CDR3 nucleotides: TGTGCCAGCACTCCAGGGGGCCGCGTCGGTCAGCAGTTCTTC.

This chain connects TRBV10-1 to TRBJ2-2; 14 bases map to TRBD2. With 3 bases clipped from V and 5 bases from J, the junction kept 14 bases outside the gene matches. This CDR3 region has 20 residues. In germline, CDR1 is WNHNN, CDR2 SYGVQD (reference sequence). CDR3 residues: CASSELTGTSGRVDTGELFF. DNA for the CDR3: TGCGCCAGCAGTGAACTCACCGGGACTAGCGGGAGAGTCGATACCGGGGAGCTGTTTTTT.

The V call is TRBV4-3, the J call TRBJ1-1; 9 bases match TRBD1. J was trimmed by 7 bases and V by 1 base; bases with no gene match: 19. The length of the CDR3 is 19 residues. Germline V lookup: CDR1 LGHNA, CDR2 YSLEER. This chain's CDR3 is CASSQGSELTTGGFNEAFF. DNA of the CDR3: TGCGCCAGCAGCCAAGGGTCTGAGCTCACTACAGGGGGCTTTAATGAAGCTTTCTTT.

The gene calls are TRBV6-5 and TRBJ1-5; D is undetermined. The germline gives CDR1 MNHEY, CDR2 SVGAGI. The CDR3 is 14 residues long. The V and J ends lost 3 bases and 6 bases respectively, with 12 bases between them. The CDR3 nucleotides read TGTGCCAGCAGTTATTCCCACGACGGTCAGCCCCAGCATTTT. This gives the protein CASSYSHDGQPQHF.

The V call is TRBV6-5, the J call TRBJ2-2; D may match TRBD1 or TRBD2 (5 bases each). The CDR3 totals 14 residues. The germline gives CDR1 MNHEY, CDR2 SVGAGI. The V end was cut by 0 bases, the J end by 7 bases, with 9 bases between. The CDR3 DNA reads as TGTGCCAGCAGTTACTCCAGTGGGGGCGGGGAGCTGTTTTTT. The encoded protein is CASSYSSGGGELFF.

The rearrangement links TRBV18 to TRBJ1-1, with D perhaps TRBD1 (5 bases). V lost 7 bases to trimming and J lost 3 bases, with 9 bases between them. Germline-derived CDR1 and CDR2 are KGHSH and LQKENI. The CDR3 runs to 12 residues. The CDR3 DNA reads as TGTGCCAGCTACCAGGGTGACACTGAAGCTTTCTTT. Protein sequence: CASYQGDTEAFF.

The sample holds a few counts of this clone. One junction end does not reproduce the germline sequence, and a read error may be involved. The chain employs TRBV20-1 and TRBJ1-3; D gene uncertain. CDR3 length equals 11 residues. Germline V lookup: CDR1 DFQATT, CDR2 SNEGSKA (reference sequence). CDR3 sequence reads: CSASTGLDLLF. For the CDR3, the DNA is TGCAGTGCTAGTACCGGACTCGACCTTCTGTTT.

The genes are TRBV19 and TRBJ1-6, with D unclear. This CDR3 region has 15 residues. The V end lost 7 bases, the J end lost 0 bases, and 10 bases lay between the germline ends. Germline lookup yields CDR1 LNHDA and CDR2 SQIVND (reference sequence). In DNA form, the CDR3 reads TGTGCCAGTACCACAGAGGCCTCCTATAATTCACCCCTCCACTTT. This sequence encodes CASTTEASYNSPLHF.

The chain uses TRBV2 and TRBJ2-7; D gene ambiguous. This CDR3 spans 13 amino acids. V dropped 9 bases and J dropped 2 bases, with 14 bases sitting between them. The V gene's germline CDR1 is SNHLY and CDR2 FYNNEI. The CDR3 nucleotides read TGTGCCAGAGGACCTGGGAAGGCCTACGAGCAGTACTTC. Encoded protein: CARGPGKAYEQYF.

The chain is built from TRBV6-5 and TRBJ1-1, with D uncertain. V was shortened by 0 bases and J by 5 bases, with 10 bases between the two germline ends. The germline V gene encodes CDR1 MNHEY and CDR2 SVGAGI. The CDR3 has 14 residues. DNA of the CDR3: TGTGCCAGCAGTTACTCAGGAGGCGGGACTGAAGCTTTCTTT. Its protein is CASSYSGGGTEAFF.

The chain is built from TRBV7-9 and TRBJ2-5, with D uncertain. This CDR3 is built from 15 residues. Trimming removed 1 base from V and 1 base from J, with 10 bases in between. CDR1 is SEHNR, CDR2 FQNEAQ, per germline (reference sequence). In DNA, the CDR3 is TGTGCCAGCAGCTTAGGGATAGGCAGCCAAGAGACCCAGTACTTC. Translated, it gives CASSLGIGSQETQYF.

The chain employs TRBV11-2 and TRBJ1-5; D uncertain. Germline V CDR1 and CDR2: SGHAT, FQNNGV. Deletions cut 1 base from V and 0 bases from J, with 4 bases between. The CDR3 has 14 residues. The CDR3 protein is CASSLGLSNQPQHF. The DNA for the CDR3 is TGTGCCAGCAGCTTAGGCCTTAGCAATCAGCCCCAGCATTTT.

The chain joins TRBV6-1 to TRBJ1-2; tentative D call: TRBD1 (5 bases). Trimming cost V 5 bases and J 8 bases, with 9 bases left between them. The germline gives CDR1 MNHNS, CDR2 SASEGT. The CDR3 totals 11 residues. DNA for the CDR3: TGTGCCAGCAGTTCTGGGGACGGCTACACCTTC. It translates to CASSSGDGYTF.